The following is a TCR beta chain sequence with its context. The sample belongs to a study of blood T cell repertoires in COVID-19. Study background: Whether acute or convalescent, the COVID-19 samples came from the United States, Italy and Spain. In each case, the material was cDNA or gDNA derived from T cells, B-cell-depleted T cells, or PBMCs.

Original handling: Reference gene primer amplification in the assay estimated nucleated cell counts. Generated by immunoSEQ multiplex PCR, the TCRdb table keeps only in-frame clones and is missing some. That table furnishes V, J and clone size, whereas the DNA furnished D and trimming. The sample lists a few hundred thousand clones, approximately 82% occurring once. Trimming pared 6 bases from V and 9 bases from J, leaving 15 bases between. Germline lookup yields CDR1 MNHNY and CDR2 SVGAGI (reference sequence). This CDR3 is 13 amino acids long. Sequenced input: peripheral blood. The receptor's source is a man aged 35-49 years who had recovered from COVID-19. This chain links TRBV6-6 with TRBJ2-1, with D perhaps matching TRBD2 (5 bases). CDR3 nucleotides: TGTGCCAGCAGATCCAGCCCCCGGGGTGAGCAGTTCTTC. Its translation: CASRSSPRGEQFF.